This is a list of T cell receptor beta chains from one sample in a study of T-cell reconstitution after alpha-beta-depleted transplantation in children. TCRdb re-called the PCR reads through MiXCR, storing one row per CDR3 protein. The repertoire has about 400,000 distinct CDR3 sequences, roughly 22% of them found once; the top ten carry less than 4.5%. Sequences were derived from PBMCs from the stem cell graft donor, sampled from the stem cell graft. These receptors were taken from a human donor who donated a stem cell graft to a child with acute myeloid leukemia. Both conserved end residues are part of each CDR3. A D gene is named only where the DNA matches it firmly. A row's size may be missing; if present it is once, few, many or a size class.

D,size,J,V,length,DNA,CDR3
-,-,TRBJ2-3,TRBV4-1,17,TGCGCCAGCAGCCCCATAGGGCTCACTAGCCTTCAGAATACGCAGTATTTT,CASSPIGLTSLQNTQYF
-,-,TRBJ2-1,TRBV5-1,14,TGCGCCAGCAGCACCCGGGAAGCCTACAATGAGCAGTTCTTC,CASSTREAYNEQFF
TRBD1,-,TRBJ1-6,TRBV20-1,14,TGCAGTGCAAGCTCGGGACAGTATAATTCACCCCTCCACTTT,CSASSGQYNSPLHF
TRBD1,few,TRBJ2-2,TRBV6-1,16,TGTGCCAGCAGTCCACGGACAGGGGGTATCGCCGGGGAGCTGTTTTTT,CASSPRTGGIAGELFF
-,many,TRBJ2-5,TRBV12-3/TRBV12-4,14,TGTGCCAGCAGTTTTTGGCCTACACAAGAGACCCAGTACTTC,CASSFWPTQETQYF
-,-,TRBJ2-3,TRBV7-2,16,TGTGCCAGCAGCTTAACTGCTTCCCCCAGTCCAGATACGCAGTATTTT,CASSLTASPSPDTQYF
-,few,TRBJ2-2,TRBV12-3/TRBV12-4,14,TGTGCCAGCAGTGTGGGGTCGAACACCGGGGAGCTGTTTTTT,CASSVGSNTGELFF
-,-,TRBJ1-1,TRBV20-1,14,TGCAGTGCACCTGGGAACCACATGAACACTGAAGCTTTCTTT,CSAPGNHMNTEAFF
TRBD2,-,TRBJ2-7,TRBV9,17,TGTGCCAGCAGCGCATCGAGGACTAGCGGCCCTTCCTACGAGCAGTACTTC,CASSASRTSGPSYEQYF
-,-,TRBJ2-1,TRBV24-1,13,TGTGCCACCAGTGATTTGGGAGAAGGTGAGCAGTTCTTC,CATSDLGEGEQFF
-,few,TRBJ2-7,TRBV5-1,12,TGCGCCAGCAGCTACCCTAGTAACGAGCAGTACTTC,CASSYPSNEQYF
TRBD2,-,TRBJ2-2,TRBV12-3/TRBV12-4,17,TGTGCCAGCAGTTTGATAGGCGGGAGGGCTTACACCGGGGAGCTGTTTTTT,CASSLIGGRAYTGELFF
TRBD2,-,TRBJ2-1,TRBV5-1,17,TGCGCCAGCAGCTTGGCCCCCCCGATAGCGGGAACGCGAGAGCAGTTCTTC,CASSLAPPIAGTREQFF
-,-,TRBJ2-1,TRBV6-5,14,TGTGCCAGTAGGAGAGTCTGGACCTACAATGAGCAGTTCTTC,CASRRVWTYNEQFF
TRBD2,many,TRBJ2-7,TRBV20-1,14,TGCAGTGCTAGAGACTGGACTAGCGACTACGAGCAGTACTTC,CSARDWTSDYEQYF
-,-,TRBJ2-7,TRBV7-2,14,TGTGCCAGCAGCTCAACACTTGGGCGGTTTGAGCAGTACTTC,CASSSTLGRFEQYF
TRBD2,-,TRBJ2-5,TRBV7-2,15,TGTGCCAGCAGCTCAGATAGCGGGATTGAAGAGACCCAGTACTTC,CASSSDSGIEETQYF